Listed below are T cell receptor beta chains from one sample, sequenced in a study of OX40 agonist ivuxolimab in advanced cancers. Using immunoSEQ multiplex PCR, the repertoire was profiled, and TCRdb retains in-frame clones only, with some absent. Among around 70,000 clones listed, about 94% were seen once. Sequenced material: CD4+ or CD8+ T cells sorted from blood, taken in a trial of the OX40 agonist ivuxolimab. These receptors all stem from an adult with an advanced solid tumor such as melanoma, head and neck, liver or kidney cancer. Each CDR3 is given with its conserved first and last residue. D genes are given only for firm matches. Clone size, where shown, is once, few, many, or a class for clones that have expanded.

V gene	D gene	J gene	clone size	CDR3 DNA	CDR3 protein
TRBV5-4	TRBD2	TRBJ2-7	once	TGTGCCAGCAGCTCACCGGGACTAGCGGCTTACGAGCAGTACTTC	CASSSPGLAAYEQYF
TRBV4-3	-	TRBJ1-3	-	TGCGCCAGCAGCCACGGGGTTAGCTCTGGAAACACCATATATTTT	CASSHGVSSGNTIYF
TRBV19	-	TRBJ2-1	-	TGTGCCAGTAGTATTATGGGGCTGGAGACTCCTACCTACAATGAGCAGTTCTTC	CASSIMGLETPTYNEQFF
TRBV27	TRBD1	TRBJ1-1	-	TGTGCCAGCAGTTTGCGGGACAGGGGGCGGAAAGGGAATCACACTGAAGCTTTCTTT	CASSLRDRGRKGNHTEAFF
TRBV6-5	-	TRBJ2-7	-	TGTGCCAGCAGTCTACAGGGTGGGAACTCCTACGAGCAGTACTTC	CASSLQGGNSYEQYF
TRBV9	-	TRBJ2-5	-	TGTGCCAGCAAACCGGCAGGTGATTTGGCGACCCAGTACTTC	CASKPAGDLATQYF
TRBV2	TRBD1	TRBJ1-2	-	TGTGCCACCTTGACCGGGACAGGTCAAAACTATGGCTACACCTTC	CATLTGTGQNYGYTF
TRBV7-6	-	TRBJ1-2	-	TGTGCCAGCAGTCCAGAGGGGGTAGGCTACACCTTC	CASSPEGVGYTF
TRBV29-1	TRBD2	TRBJ2-5	-	TGCAGCGTTCCCAAAGCGGGGAACCAAGAGACCCAGTACTTC	CSVPKAGNQETQYF
TRBV4-1	-	TRBJ1-1	-	TGCGCCAGCAGCCCCCGAGGTGGGGGGACTGAAGCTTTCTTT	CASSPRGGGTEAFF
TRBV7-6	-	TRBJ1-2	once	TGTGCCAGCAGCTTAGAGGTGCGGGGATATGGCTACACCTTC	CASSLEVRGYGYTF
TRBV25-1	-	TRBJ1-2	-	TGTGCCAGCAGTGACTTCGGGACCCACCCGAACTATGGCTACACCTTC	CASSDFGTHPNYGYTF
TRBV4-1	-	TRBJ2-7	-	TGCGCCAGCAGCCAAGGAACTAGTTACGAGCAGTACTTC	CASSQGTSYEQYF
TRBV19	-	TRBJ2-7	-	TGTGCCAGTAGTGGGGGGCTCCTCTACGAGCAGTACTTC	CASSGGLLYEQYF
TRBV23-1	-	TRBJ2-1	once	TGCGCCAGCAGTCAATCGATGGGTCAGGGAAATTTGAGTGAGCAGTTCTTC	CASSQSMGQGNLSEQFF
TRBV5-1	-	TRBJ1-2	-	TGCGCCAGCAGCTTTGAGGGAACTCCTGGCTACACCTTC	CASSFEGTPGYTF
TRBV19	TRBD2	TRBJ2-7	-	TGTGCCAGTAGTATACGCAGGGAGGGCAACGAGCAGTACTTC	CASSIRREGNEQYF
TRBV6-5	TRBD1	TRBJ1-2	-	TGTGCCAGCAGTTACTTTTCCGGGACAGGGGGCGTTGGCTACACCTTC	CASSYFSGTGGVGYTF
TRBV21-1	-	TRBJ2-5	-	TGTGCCAGCAGCAAAGAGGGCGGGGGGCATTTGCGAAGCCAGTACTTC	CASSKEGGGHLRSQYF
TRBV6-4	-	TRBJ2-1	-	TGTGCCAGCAACACTAGCTACAATGAGCAGTTCTTC	CASNTSYNEQFF
TRBV5-1	-	TRBJ1-4	-	TGCGCCAGCAGCTCGGAGGGGGGTTTCGCGGATAATGAAAAACTGTTTTTT	CASSSEGGFADNEKLFF
TRBV6-6	-	TRBJ2-5	-	TGTGCCAGCAGTCACCTGGGGCAGGGGAGGGGAGAGACCCAGTACTTC	CASSHLGQGRGETQYF
TRBV4-1	-	TRBJ2-7	-	TGCGCCAGCAGCCAAAGGACAGAAACCTACGAGCAGTACTTC	CASSQRTETYEQYF
TRBV4-2	TRBD2	TRBJ2-2	-	TGTGCCAGCAGCCAAGAAAAGCGGGACTACACCGGGGAGCTGTTTTTT	CASSQEKRDYTGELFF
TRBV5-1	-	TRBJ1-2	-	TGCGCCAGCAGCTTGAGTAACTCTAACTATGGCTACACCTTC	CASSLSNSNYGYTF
TRBV27	-	TRBJ2-7	-	TGTGCCAGCAAAGGGTCCTACTACGAGCAGTACTTC	CASKGSYYEQYF
TRBV6-4	TRBD2	TRBJ2-2	once	TGTGCCAGCGGTCCCGGGACTAGCGGGGTTGGCGATGCCGGGGAGCTGTTTTTT	CASGPGTSGVGDAGELFF
TRBV7-7	-	TRBJ2-1	-	TGTGCCAGCAGCCCGGTGGAACAACAGGGGCAGTTCTTC	CASSPVEQQGQFF
TRBV7-8	TRBD2	TRBJ2-1	-	TGTGCCAGCAGCCCACAACTCGCGGGGGGGCTTTGGTATGAGCAGTTCTTC	CASSPQLAGGLWYEQFF
TRBV6-5	-	TRBJ2-7	-	TGTGCCAGCAGTTACGGACGGGAGTCCTACGAGCAGTACTTC	CASSYGRESYEQYF
TRBV10-3	TRBD1	TRBJ2-5	-	TGTGCCACCCTAGACAGGGAAGGGGGAGAGACCCAGTACTTC	CATLDREGGETQYF
TRBV5-4	-	TRBJ2-7	-	TGTGCCAGCCATGACATCTCCTACGAGCAGTACTTC	CASHDISYEQYF
TRBV11-2	-	TRBJ2-5	-	TGTGCCAGCGGCGCCGATGGGGTTGTAGGGGAGACCCAGTACTTC	CASGADGVVGETQYF
TRBV10-1	-	TRBJ1-3	-	TGCGCCAGCAGTGACAGAGAAAACACCATATATTTT	CASSDRENTIYF
TRBV11-2	TRBD2	TRBJ2-7	-	TGTGCCAGCACCATCGGGGGGGAACTACTAACCTACGAGCAGTACTTC	CASTIGGELLTYEQYF
TRBV27	TRBD1	TRBJ1-4	few	TGTGCCAGCAGGCCAGGGGGCGCCGGGGAAAAACTGTTTTTT	CASRPGGAGEKLFF
TRBV5-1	TRBD2	TRBJ2-2	-	TGCGCCAGCAGCTTGGAGGCTAGCGGGCTCGCGAACACCGGGGAGCTGTTTTTT	CASSLEASGLANTGELFF
TRBV7-9	-	TRBJ1-5	-	TGTGCCAGCAGAGAGGGTCTCGGTCAGCCCCAGCATTTT	CASREGLGQPQHF
TRBV6-6	TRBD2	TRBJ2-4	-	TGTGCCGCTAAGACTAGCGGGGGGGAAGCCAAAAACATTCAGTACTTC	CAAKTSGGEAKNIQYF
TRBV7-9	-	TRBJ2-1	-	TGTGCCAGCAGCGGGATCCTCACGGGGCCGGGGTACAATGAGCAGTTCTTC	CASSGILTGPGYNEQFF
TRBV6-1	-	TRBJ2-7	-	TGTGCCAGCAGTGAAGGGGCAGGGGGGTACTACGAGCAGTACTTC	CASSEGAGGYYEQYF
TRBV6-1	TRBD1	TRBJ1-4	-	TGTGCCAGCAGTGATGACAGGGAGGGTGAAAAACTGTTTTTT	CASSDDREGEKLFF